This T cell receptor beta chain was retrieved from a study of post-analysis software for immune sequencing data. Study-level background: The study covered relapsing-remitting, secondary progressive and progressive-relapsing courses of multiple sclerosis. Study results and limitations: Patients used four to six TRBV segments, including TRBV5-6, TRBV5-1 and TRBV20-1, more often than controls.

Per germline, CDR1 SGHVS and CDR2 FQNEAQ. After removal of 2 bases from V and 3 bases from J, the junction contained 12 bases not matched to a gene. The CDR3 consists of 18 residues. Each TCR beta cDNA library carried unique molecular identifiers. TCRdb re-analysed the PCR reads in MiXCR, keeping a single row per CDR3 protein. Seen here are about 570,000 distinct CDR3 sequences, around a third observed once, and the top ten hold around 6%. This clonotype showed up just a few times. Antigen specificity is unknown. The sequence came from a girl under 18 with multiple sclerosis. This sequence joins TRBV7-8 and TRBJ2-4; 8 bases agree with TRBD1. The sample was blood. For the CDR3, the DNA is TGTGCCAGCAGCTTATTCGTTCGGCAGGGGGCTGGCAAAAACATTCAGTACTTC. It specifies CASSLFVRQGAGKNIQYF.